The entry below gives a single T cell receptor (beta chain) sequence along with its context. What it binds is unknown. Amplification yielded TCR beta CDR3 regions, with RNA transcripts as the source. TCR CDR3 underwent first-round RT-PCR with the HTBI primer set. TCRdb re-derived calls from the multiplex PCR reads in MiXCR, one entry per CDR3 protein. The table lists some 490,000 distinct CDR3 sequences, about 22% of them singletons. Exclusions: uncontrolled infection, other autoimmune disease, pregnancy, lactation. This specimen belongs to a study of T cells in Graves' hyperthyroidism and ophthalmopathy. Between the trimmed V and J ends, which lost 9 bases and 6 bases, there was a span of 15 bases. The germline CDR1 and CDR2 sequences are SGHTA and FQGTGA. This CDR3 has 14 amino acids. Study outcomes and limitations: Model predictions of ophthalmopathy came a median around 6.5 months before onset. Blood also held most thyroid clonotypes expanded beyond 0.001. A 13 V-J model separated ophthalmopathy from stable hyperthyroidism.

The sequence was obtained from a woman aged 70-85 years with Graves' ophthalmopathy. The sequencing sample was made of blood. This chain uses TRBV7-3 with TRBJ1-6; possible D gene TRBD1, 5 bases. The CDR3: CASSAGPRNSPLHF. DNA for the CDR3: TGTGCCAGTTCGGCGGGACCGCGTAATTCACCCCTCCACTTT.